The source of this T cell receptor (beta chain) is a study of blood T cell repertoires in COVID-19. Study overall: The analysed material was cDNA or gDNA that came from T cells, B-cell-depleted T cells, or PBMCs.

The table came from immunoSEQ multiplex PCR; TCRdb's copy has only in-frame clones and leaves some out. This table has some 510,000 clones, roughly 90% appearing once. Individuals aged about 18 to 90 years were recruited from about two dozen US areas. Clinical histories supplied by participants themselves formed the basis of cohort assignment. Donors in Cohort 3 counted as recovered after two negative PCRs, clearance, or symptom resolution. This clone occurred a few times. The V gene lost 7 bases and the J gene lost 1 base, with 10 bases spanning the gap. Per germline, CDR1 LGHDT and CDR2 YNNKEL (reference sequence). The CDR3 has 13 residues.

Source material: PBMCs or T cells enriched from blood (not recorded which). The J gene is TRBJ1-1, the V gene TRBV3-1 (or the pseudogene TRBV3-2); possibly TRBD1 for D (5 bases). The sequence was obtained from a woman aged 40 to 50 who had recovered from COVID-19. The CDR3 DNA sequence: TGTGCCAGCACGTCCACAGGGAACACTGAAGCTTTCTTT. Amino acid sequence: CASTSTGNTEAFF.